These 12 T cell receptor beta chains were sequenced from one sample in a study of CD8 T cell repertoires and HIV-1 epitope variants. Profiled with immunoSEQ multiplex PCR; TCRdb holds only in-frame clones, not every one. The sample comprises 80,000 to 95,000 clones, roughly four fifths of which are singletons, and roughly 26% rests with the top ten. Specimen: uncultured baseline CD8+ T cells from peripheral blood mononuclear cells (PBMCs). The source is a male donor with HIV.

This clone has just one count. Germline and junction disagree at one end, which may indicate a read error. This chain links TRBV7-7 with TRBJ2-5, with a possible D match to TRBD1 (5 bases). The CDR3 length is 14 residues. The germline V gene encodes CDR1 SSHAT and CDR2 FNYEAQ (reference sequence). As DNA, the CDR3 is TGTGCTAGCAGCTTAGGGGCCTTACAAGAGACCCAGTACTTC. The encoded protein is CASSLGALQETQYF. Filled out from reference TRBV7-7 and TRBJ2-5, the complete variable domain reads GAGVSQSPRYKVTKRGQDVTLRCDPISSHATLYWYQQALGQGPEFLTYFNYEAQPDKSGLPSDRFSAERPEGSISTLTIQRTEQRDSAMYRCASSLGALQETQYFGPGTRLLVL.

The CDR3 DNA reads TGTGCCTGCTCCCTGAGTCTAAGCACAGATACGCAGTATTTT. Encoded protein: CACSLSLSTDTQYF. This chain joins TRBV30 and TRBJ2-3, with D uncertain. The germline CDR1 and CDR2 sequences are GTSNPN and SVGIG (reference sequence). V dropped 6 bases and J dropped 0 bases, with 13 bases sitting between them. The CDR3 loop spans 14 amino acids.

The V call is TRBV28, the J call TRBJ2-7; the D gene is possibly TRBD2 (5 bases). The CDR3 loop spans 16 amino acids. Germline CDR1 is MDHEN and CDR2 is SYDVKM. Trimming stripped 5 bases from V and 5 bases from J, with 22 bases between. The CDR3 coding sequence is TGTGCCAGCAGTCACCCTCAATTAAAGGGAGACGACGAGCAGTACTTC. Translated, it gives CASSHPQLKGDDEQYF.

This clone was recorded once. The chain employs TRBV5-1 and TRBJ2-7; unclear D gene. Between the trimmed V and J ends, which lost 1 base and 2 bases, there was a span of 13 bases. Germline loops: CDR1 SGHRS, CDR2 YFSETQ. The CDR3 contains 15 residues. The CDR3 DNA reads as TGCGCCAGCAGCTTGACGGGCCTTAGTCCCTACGAGCAGTACTTC. Translating it yields CASSLTGLSPYEQYF.

V is TRBV2 and J is TRBJ2-1; D possibly matches TRBD1 or TRBD2 (5 bases each). V shed 4 bases and J shed 5 bases, with 15 bases lying between them. The CDR3 covers 15 residues. Germline V lookup: CDR1 SNHLY, CDR2 FYNNEI. The CDR3 region has the DNA TGTGCCAGCAGTGGGGACCGCGAATTGGACAATGAGCAGTTCTTC. This encodes CASSGDRELDNEQFF.

This clone has a single count. This chain links TRBV6-1 with TRBJ2-5; D not certain. Trimming cost V 5 bases and J 2 bases, with 9 bases left between them. CDR1 MNHNS and CDR2 SASEGT come from the germline V gene. This CDR3 has 13 amino acids. This CDR3 reads CASSLSSQETQYF. In DNA form, the CDR3 reads TGTGCCAGCAGTTTGTCCAGTCAAGAGACCCAGTACTTC.

This chain joins TRBV10-3 and TRBJ2-5; no firm D call. The CDR3 has 11 amino acids. The V gene lost 6 bases and the J gene lost 5 bases, with 7 bases spanning the gap. Germline V gene data show CDR1 as ENHRY and CDR2 as SYGVKD. The CDR3 protein is CAISSLETQYF. CDR3 DNA: TGTGCCATCAGCTCCTTGGAGACCCAGTACTTC.

The J gene is TRBJ1-2, the V gene TRBV15; TRBD1 matches 12 bases. Germline V gene sequence: CDR1 LNHNV, CDR2 YYDKDF (reference sequence). The CDR3 is made up of 14 amino acids. Losses at the gene ends were 0 bases for V and 8 bases for J; bases not matched to a gene: 1. The chain's CDR3 is CATSRDGTGGGYTF. The CDR3 DNA follows: TGTGCCACCAGCAGAGATGGGACAGGGGGCGGCTACACCTTC.

CDR3 in DNA: TGTGCCAGCAGTTCTCGGGGGGTGGAGACCCAGTACTTC. Residues: CASSSRGVETQYF. V and J are TRBV6-5 and TRBJ2-5; the match to TRBD2 covers 7 bases. With V trimmed by 4 bases and J by 5 bases, 4 bases remained unmatched. This CDR3 is 13 amino acids long. The germline gives CDR1 MNHEY, CDR2 SVGAGI.

This chain connects TRBV2 to TRBJ1-5, with D possibly matching TRBD1 (5 bases). V was trimmed by 4 bases and J by 5 bases, leaving 12 bases between them. Germline V gene data show CDR1 as SNHLY and CDR2 as FYNNEI. CDR3 length: 14 residues. In DNA form, the CDR3 reads TGTGCCAGCAGTGTTACACGGGGGGATCAGCCCCAGCATTTT. Protein sequence: CASSVTRGDQPQHF.

The chain employs TRBV4-2 and TRBJ1-1; a possible D gene is TRBD1 (5 bases). This CDR3 is built from 15 residues. Trimming removed 0 bases from V and 6 bases from J, with 14 bases in between. CDR1 and CDR2 (germline): LGHNA, YNFKEQ. The chain's CDR3 is CASSQDPRREAEAFF. CDR3 nucleotide sequence: TGTGCCAGCAGCCAAGATCCGCGCAGGGAAGCTGAAGCTTTCTTT.

The chain couples TRBV28 to TRBJ2-7; D is unresolved. Trimming removed 4 bases at V and 3 bases at J, with 4 bases between. The CDR3 extends over 11 amino acids. Germline V gives CDR1 MDHEN, CDR2 SYDVKM. In DNA, the CDR3 is TGTGCCAGCAGTTCTAGCTACGAGCAGTACTTC. It codes for CASSSSYEQYF.